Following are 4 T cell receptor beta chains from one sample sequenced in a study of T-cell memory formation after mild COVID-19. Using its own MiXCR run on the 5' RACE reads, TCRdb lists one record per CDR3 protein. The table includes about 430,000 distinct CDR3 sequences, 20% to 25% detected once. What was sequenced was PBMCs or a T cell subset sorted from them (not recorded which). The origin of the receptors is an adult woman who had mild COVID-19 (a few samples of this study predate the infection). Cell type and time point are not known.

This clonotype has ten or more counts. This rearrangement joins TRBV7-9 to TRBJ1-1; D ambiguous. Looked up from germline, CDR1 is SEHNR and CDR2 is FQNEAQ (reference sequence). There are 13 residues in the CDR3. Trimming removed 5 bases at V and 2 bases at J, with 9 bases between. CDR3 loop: CASSPDGNTEAFF. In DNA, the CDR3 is TGTGCCAGCAGCCCGGACGGAAACACTGAAGCTTTCTTT.

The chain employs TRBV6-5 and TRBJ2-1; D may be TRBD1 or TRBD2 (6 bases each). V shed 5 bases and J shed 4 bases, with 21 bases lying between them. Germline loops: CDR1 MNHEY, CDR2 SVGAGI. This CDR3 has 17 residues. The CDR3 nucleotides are TGTGCCAGCAGTAACCTCGGGTCGGGGGCGAGGTACAATGAGCAGTTCTTC. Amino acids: CASSNLGSGARYNEQFF.

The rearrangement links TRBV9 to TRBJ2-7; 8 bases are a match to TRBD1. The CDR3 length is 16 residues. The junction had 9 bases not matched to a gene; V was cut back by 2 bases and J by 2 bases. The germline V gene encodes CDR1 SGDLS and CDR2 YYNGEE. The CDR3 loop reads CASSVDDRGLTYEQYF. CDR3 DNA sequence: TGTGCCAGCAGCGTCGATGACAGGGGCCTAACCTACGAGCAGTACTTC.

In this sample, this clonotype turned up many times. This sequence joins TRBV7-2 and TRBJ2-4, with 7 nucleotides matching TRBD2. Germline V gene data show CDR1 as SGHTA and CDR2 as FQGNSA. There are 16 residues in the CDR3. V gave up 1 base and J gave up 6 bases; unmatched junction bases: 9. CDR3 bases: TGTGCCAGCAGCTTAGGGGGTAGCGGGTATAGAAACATTCAGTACTTC. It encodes CASSLGGSGYRNIQYF.